The 24 T cell receptor beta chains presented below share a single source sample, sequenced in a study of post-analysis software for immune sequencing data (dated by TCRdb to the mid-2010s). The library was produced with PCR. These reads were obtained on an Illumina HiSeq 2500. To reduce PCR and sequencing biases, unique molecular identifiers were built into the TCR beta cDNA libraries. The public reads were quality trimmed at Q25 with fastp and then assembled into clones with MiXCR by TCRdb, keeping productive beta chains. Rows are unified per CDR3 protein, each entry keeping the most common DNA and genes. A total of 550,000 to 700,000 distinct CDR3 sequences appear in this sample, roughly 40% of them only once. Jointly, the top ten make up about 1.8% of the sample. What these receptors recognize is not known. Study-wide conclusions, independent of this receptor: Roughly 5 TRBV segments, including TRBV5-6, TRBV5-1 and TRBV20-1, were significantly more frequent in patients than controls.

The sample was blood. The origin of the receptors is a girl aged 10 to 17 with multiple sclerosis.

This chain links TRBV29-1 with TRBJ1-1; possibly TRBD1 for D (5 bases). Germline V gene sequence: CDR1 SQVTM, CDR2 ANQGSEA. V was cut by 0 bases and J by 4 bases, with 18 bases left in between. This CDR3 spans 16 amino acids. CDR3 residues: CSVEDSLARAGTEAFF. CDR3 in DNA: TGCAGCGTTGAAGATAGCCTTGCCAGGGCGGGCACTGAAGCTTTCTTT.

V usage is TRBV10-3 and J usage is TRBJ2-4, with 8 bases that match TRBD1. The J call may be wrong; the DNA end is better matched by TRBJ2-7. This CDR3 has 16 residues. From germline, CDR1 is ENHRY and CDR2 SYGVKD. CDR3: CAISATNAGQAYEQYF. CDR3 nucleotides: TGTGCCATCAGTGCAACGAACGCGGGACAGGCCTACGAGCAGTACTTC.

The chain combines TRBV11-1 with TRBJ2-7; D assignment may be TRBD1 or TRBD2 (5 bases each). Germline CDR1 SGHAT, CDR2 FQDESV (reference sequence). Trimming pared 3 bases from V and 7 bases from J, leaving 19 bases between. The length of the CDR3 is 15 residues. The CDR3 loop is CASSLRQGDSDEQYF. Here the CDR3 DNA reads TGTGCCAGCAGCTTGCGGCAGGGCGATAGCGATGAGCAGTACTTC.

The chain couples TRBV15 to TRBJ2-5, with 8 bases fitting TRBD1. Germline V lookup: CDR1 LNHNV, CDR2 YYDKDF (reference sequence). V dropped 5 bases and J dropped 6; count of bases not matched to a gene: 5. The CDR3 is made up of 13 amino acids. CDR3 sequence: CATSFQGAKTQYF. In DNA form, the CDR3 reads TGTGCCACCAGCTTCCAGGGGGCAAAGACCCAGTACTTC.

This chain connects TRBV12-3 or TRBV12-4 to TRBJ2-5; 9 bases are a match to TRBD1. Trimming removed 5 bases from V and 5 bases from J; junction bases left unmatched: 9. The CDR3 contains 15 residues. CDR3 sequence reads: CASSPPGQGLETQYF. The DNA for the CDR3 is TGTGCCAGCAGTCCCCCCGGACAGGGGTTGGAGACCCAGTACTTC.

The V call is TRBV5-4, the J call TRBJ1-6; D is ambiguous. The CDR3 is 15 residues long. Germline V CDR1 and CDR2: SGHNT, YYREEE (reference sequence). Trimming took off 1 base at V and 8 bases at J, with 13 bases between the two ends. The CDR3 DNA reads as TGTGCCAGCAGCTTGAATAGGGAGCCAGATTCACCCCTCCACTTT. This gives the protein CASSLNREPDSPLHF.

The V call is TRBV11-3, the J call TRBJ1-2; D unclear. V lost 4 bases and J lost 4, with 16 bases in between. Germline CDR1 is SGHNT and CDR2 is YENEEA. The CDR3 is 15 amino acids. CDR3 coding DNA: TGTGCCAGCAGCTCCCCAGGCAGGCCGCTCTATGGCTACACCTTC. This sequence encodes CASSSPGRPLYGYTF.

This chain joins TRBV4-1 and TRBJ1-1, with unresolved D. This CDR3 has 17 amino acids. The germline gives CDR1 MGHRA, CDR2 YSYEKL. The ends were cut back, 5 bases at V and 1 base at J, with 20 bases in the middle. Written as DNA, the CDR3 is TGCGCCAGCAGCACGTACGTCTCAGGAGCCTCGAACACTGAAGCTTTCTTT. It is translated as CASSTYVSGASNTEAFF.

The chain combines TRBV20-1 with TRBJ2-3, with 7 positions matching TRBD1. CDR3 size: 14 residues. Germline CDR1 and CDR2: DFQATT and SNEGSKA (reference sequence). V was clipped by 5 bases and J by 6 bases; unmatched bases: 11. DNA for the CDR3: TGCAGTGCTGCCCTGGGGACAGCAGGGGATACGCAGTATTTT. Translation gives CSAALGTAGDTQYF.

V and J are TRBV29-1 and TRBJ1-2; TRBD1 aligns across 7 bases. CDR1 SQVTM and CDR2 ANQGSEA come from the germline V gene. V was pared by 4 bases and J by 6 bases, with 11 bases of the junction left unmatched. The CDR3 covers 14 residues. The CDR3 sequence is CSVGGLTGSNGYTF. In nucleotides, the CDR3 is TGCAGCGTTGGGGGGCTGACAGGGAGCAATGGCTACACCTTC.

The CDR3 bases are TGTGCCAGCAGACCAGGGGGAAGGGGTCAGCCCCAGCATTTT. Its translation: CASRPGGRGQPQHF. The V and J genes are TRBV12-3 or TRBV12-4 and TRBJ1-5, with TRBD1 identical over 7 bases. V dropped 6 bases and J dropped 6; count of bases not matched to a gene: 8. The CDR3 has 14 residues.

This chain uses TRBV29-1 with TRBJ2-1, with a tentative D call TRBD2 (7 bases). CDR1 is SQVTM and CDR2 is ANQGSEA in the germline V gene. The CDR3 covers 16 residues. Trimming took 1 base from V and 0 from J, leaving 13 bases between them. The CDR3 here is CSVEGGGGSSYNEQFF. CDR3 DNA: TGCAGCGTTGAAGGGGGGGGCGGGAGCTCCTACAATGAGCAGTTCTTC.

This clonotype was picked up a small number of times. The chain employs TRBV20-1 and TRBJ2-4; D remains unclear. Germline values: CDR1 DFQATT, CDR2 SNEGSKA (reference sequence). The CDR3 runs to 10 residues. V lost 7 bases and J 0 bases, leaving 1 base between the germline ends. DNA for the CDR3: TGCAGTGTAGCCAAAAACATTCAGTACTTC. Amino acid sequence: CSVAKNIQYF.

The table lists this clonotype with a few counts. This sequence joins TRBV25-1 and TRBJ1-2; D unresolved. CDR1 and CDR2 from the germline V gene are MGHDK and SYGVNS. The CDR3 contains 15 residues. The V end lost 2 bases, the J end lost 6 bases, and 16 bases lay between the germline ends. For the CDR3, the DNA is TGTGCCAGCAGTGAAGATCTCCCATCGAGCGATGGCTACACCTTC. Translation gives CASSEDLPSSDGYTF.

This clonotype appeared once. The chain uses TRBV5-1 and TRBJ2-1, with TRBD2 as a possible D gene (5 bases). Trimming shortened V by 0 bases and J by 4 bases, and 11 bases separated the two germline ends. Germline-derived CDR1 and CDR2 are SGHRS and YFSETQ. This CDR3 spans 15 amino acids. Here the CDR3 reads CASSLAGEKYNEQFF. The CDR3 coding sequence is TGCGCCAGCAGCTTGGCTGGGGAGAAATACAATGAGCAGTTCTTC.

The rearrangement uses TRBV27 and TRBJ2-1; D remains unclear. Germline V lookup: CDR1 MNHEY, CDR2 SMNVEV (reference sequence). V dropped 2 bases and J dropped 4 bases, with 12 bases sitting between them. The CDR3 consists of 15 residues. The CDR3 sequence is CASSLVREQYNEQFF. CDR3 sequence (DNA): TGTGCCAGCAGTTTAGTAAGGGAACAGTACAATGAGCAGTTCTTC.

V is TRBV12-3 or TRBV12-4 and J is TRBJ2-3; unclear D gene. There are 12 residues in the CDR3. Trimming took off 6 bases at V and 2 bases at J, with 6 bases between the two ends. CDR3 residues: CASSEYTDTQYF. The CDR3 DNA is TGTGCCAGCAGCGAATACACAGATACGCAGTATTTT.

A word on this clonotype: Its ends do not fully match the called genes, so a read error is possible. This chain links TRBV12-3 or TRBV12-4 with TRBJ2-3; D is perhaps TRBD2 (5 bases). CDR3 length: 13 residues. CDR3 nucleotide sequence: TGTGCCAGCAGTTTAACTAGAAGAGATGCGCAGTATTTT. Translating gives CASSLTRRDAQYF.

The V gene is TRBV29-1, the J gene TRBJ1-2; possible D gene TRBD1, 5 bases. This CDR3 spans 12 amino acids. V was pared by 7 bases and J by 2 bases, with 11 bases between. CDR1 is SQVTM and CDR2 is ANQGSEA in the germline V gene. CDR3 amino acids: CSGRGENYGYTF. The DNA of the CDR3 is TGCAGCGGGAGAGGGGAGAACTATGGCTACACCTTC.

The chain is built from TRBV4-2 and TRBJ2-7, with D possibly being TRBD2 (5 bases). The CDR3 is made up of 19 amino acids. CDR1 and CDR2 from the germline V gene are LGHNA and YNFKEQ. V shed 3 bases and J shed 1 base, with 25 bases lying between them. Here the CDR3 DNA reads TGTGCCAGCAGCCACCCGATCGCTCCGGGAACCCAAGCTTCCTACGAGCAGTACTTC. Its translation is CASSHPIAPGTQASYEQYF.

The chain combines TRBV7-4 with TRBJ2-4, with 7 bases fitting TRBD1. V lost 5 bases, J lost 6 bases, and 4 bases stayed unmatched. The germline CDR1 and CDR2 sequences are SGHVT and SQSDAQ. This CDR3 has 13 amino acids. Here the CDR3 reads CASSLGQRNIQYF. The CDR3 DNA reads TGTGCCAGCAGCCTGGGACAGCGAAACATTCAGTACTTC.

The chain is built from TRBV6-5 and TRBJ2-1; a weak D match, TRBD2 (5 bases). Trimming left V 0 bases short and J 0 bases short, with 9 bases between. The CDR3 is 16 residues long. CDR1 MNHEY and CDR2 SVGAGI come from the germline V gene. The CDR3 loop is CASSYSAGSSYNEQFF. Written as DNA, the CDR3 is TGTGCCAGCAGTTACTCTGCGGGTAGCTCCTACAATGAGCAGTTCTTC.

The CDR3 sequence: CASSSFAGSSYNEQFF. The CDR3 DNA follows: TGTGCCAGCAGCTCCTTCGCGGGAAGCTCCTACAATGAGCAGTTCTTC. The chain couples TRBV13 to TRBJ2-1, with D perhaps TRBD2 (6 bases). This CDR3 is built from 16 residues. V was shortened by 4 bases and J by 0 bases, with 13 bases between the two germline ends. Germline V lookup: CDR1 PRHDT, CDR2 FYEKMQ (reference sequence). The full variable domain, in which reference TRBV13 and TRBJ2-1 provide the parts outside the CDR3, is AAGVIQSPRHLIKEKRETATLKCYPIPRHDTVYWYQQGPGQDPQFLISFYEKMQSDKGSIPDRFSAQQFSDYHSELNMSSLELGDSALYFCASSSFAGSSYNEQFFGPGTRLTVL.

The rearrangement uses TRBV5-5 and TRBJ1-4; D unclear. Trimming left V 2 bases short and J 2 bases short, with 7 bases between. Germline V lookup: CDR1 SGHKS, CDR2 YYEKEE (reference sequence). The CDR3 has 14 amino acids. CDR3 protein: CASSFSPTNEKLFF. Written as DNA, the CDR3 is TGTGCCAGCAGCTTCTCCCCGACTAATGAAAAACTGTTTTTT.